This T cell receptor beta chain derives from a study of T-cell reconstitution after alpha-beta-depleted transplantation in children. The TCRbeta library incorporated unique molecular identifiers. TCRdb called the PCR reads again in MiXCR, with one record for every CDR3 protein. This repertoire shows approximately 800,000 distinct CDR3 sequences, roughly 15% found once; its top ten account for about 5%. This clonotype was detected only a few times. The CDR3 totals 15 residues. V was cut by 3 bases and J by 2 bases, with 13 bases left in between. Germline assignment: CDR1 SGHNT and CDR2 YYREEE (reference sequence).

This clonotype originated in a male patient aged 5 to 17 who had a stem cell transplant for acute lymphoblastic leukemia, so the T cells may come from the graft donor. The rearrangement uses TRBV5-4 and TRBJ2-3, with D unresolved. Source: PBMCs, mostly from graft donor cells, taken 360 days after TCRalphabeta/CD19-depleted stem cell transplant. Written as DNA, the CDR3 is TGTGCCAGCAGCTACCTCTCGAGGAACACAGATACGCAGTATTTT. Residues: CASSYLSRNTDTQYF. The entire variable domain, with the rest obtained from reference TRBV5-4 and TRBJ2-3, is as follows: ETGVTQSPTHLIKTRGQQVTLRCSSQSGHNTVSWYQQALGQGPQFIFQYYREEENGRGNFPPRFSGLQFPNYSSELNVNALELDDSALYLCASSYLSRNTDTQYFGPGTRLTVL.